Listed below are T cell receptor beta chains from one sample, sequenced in a study of blood T cell repertoires in COVID-19. Some clones are missing from TCRdb's copy, which holds only in-frame ones; the method was immunoSEQ multiplex PCR. This table holds 130,000 or so clones, 65% to 85% found once. Sequencing input: peripheral blood. The source of these receptors is an elderly woman with acute or convalescent COVID-19. CDR3s include the opening cysteine and the closing phenylalanine or tryptophan. Fields, in order: CDR3 protein, CDR3 DNA, clone size, CDR3 length, V gene, D gene, J gene. D genes are given only for firm matches. A clone size is listed for some rows: how often the clone was seen (once, few, many), or a class if it is expanded.

CASSKGRTGTQETQYF,TGTGCCAGCAGCAAAGGGAGGACAGGGACCCAAGAGACCCAGTACTTC,.,16,TRBV21-1,.,TRBJ2-5
CASSFRPGYNEQFF,TGTGCCAGCAGCTTTCGCCCAGGCTACAATGAGCAGTTCTTC,.,14,TRBV7-2,.,TRBJ2-1
CASSVFGQGNEKLFF,TGTGCCAGCTCCGTCTTCGGACAGGGGAATGAAAAACTGTTTTTT,.,15,TRBV6-6,TRBD1,TRBJ1-4
CASSYSRGVIANEQFF,TGTGCCAGCAGTTACTCTCGGGGGGTTATAGCGAATGAGCAGTTCTTC,.,16,TRBV6-2/TRBV6-3,TRBD2,TRBJ2-1
CASTYTGTGVNEKLFF,TGTGCCAGTACCTATACCGGGACAGGGGTTAATGAAAAACTGTTTTTT,.,16,TRBV19,TRBD1,TRBJ1-4
CASSEEGQGATNYGYTF,TGTGCCAGCAGTGAAGAGGGACAGGGAGCAACTAACTATGGCTACACCTTC,.,17,TRBV6-4,TRBD1,TRBJ1-2
CATSRDSSGNTIYF,TGTGCCACCAGCAGAGACAGTTCTGGAAACACCATATATTTT,.,14,TRBV15,.,TRBJ1-3
CASSPLDWTYGYTF,TGTGCCAGCAGCCCCTTGGACTGGACTTATGGCTACACCTTC,many,14,TRBV7-9,.,TRBJ1-2
CASARRGRDEKLFF,TGCGCCAGCGCTCGACGGGGAAGGGATGAAAAACTGTTTTTT,.,14,TRBV4-1,.,TRBJ1-4
CASSLERTNTGELFF,TGTGCCAGCAGCTTAGAGCGCACGAACACCGGGGAGCTGTTTTTT,.,15,TRBV11-2,.,TRBJ2-2
CASSVSQGNQPQHF,TGTGCCAGCAGCGTATCACAGGGCAATCAGCCCCAGCATTTT,.,14,TRBV6-5,.,TRBJ1-5
CASSYYPGQGFAYEQYF,TGTGCCAGCAGTTACTACCCGGGACAGGGGTTCGCCTACGAGCAGTACTTC,few,17,TRBV6-2/TRBV6-3,TRBD1,TRBJ2-7
CASSGYMRPVRGEQYF,TGCGCCAGCAGTGGTTATATGCGCCCTGTTCGTGGTGAGCAGTACTTC,.,16,TRBV23-1,.,TRBJ2-7
CAWTGGTNQPQHF,TGTGCCTGGACCGGGGGTACCAATCAGCCCCAGCATTTT,.,13,TRBV30,.,TRBJ1-5